This note documents a single T cell receptor beta chain sequence. Its antigen remains unknown. This record comes from a study of blood T cells in healthy people across ages. Study summary: About one barcoded beta molecule per two T cells was captured by template switching. The study, taken as a whole, reports: The study found more naive CD4+ cells and higher diversity in long-lived than aged donors.

V was pared by 5 bases and J by 7 bases, with 4 bases of the junction left unmatched. The CDR3 loop spans 13 amino acids. Germline V gene data show CDR1 as MNHEY and CDR2 as SVGAGI. Sample-barcoded 5' priming and a J-beta primer mix drove a second PCR of about 7 to 12 cycles. Each cDNA molecule was tagged by a template-switch adaptor with 12 random nucleotides. TCRdb re-analysed the 5' RACE reads in MiXCR, keeping a single row per CDR3 protein. The sample has about 1.8 million distinct CDR3 sequences, 49% seen once. V and J are TRBV6-5 and TRBJ2-5; 10 bases align to TRBD2. The sequencing sample was made of blood. The receptor's source is a middle-aged woman in good health. CDR3 DNA: TGTGCCAGCAGTGCAATAGCGGGGGGGACCCAGTACTTC. This translates into CASSAIAGGTQYF.